The sequence of this T cell receptor beta chain was determined in a study of immune heterogeneity within non-small cell lung tumors. In the study overall: Tumors were classified as 4 squamous cell carcinomas, 10 to 11 non-squamous carcinomas and 1 not otherwise specified.

It was a multiplex PCR that amplified TCR beta CDR3, with 32 V and 13 J primers. TCRdb re-derived calls from the multiplex PCR reads in MiXCR, one entry per CDR3 protein. The repertoire has 8,500 to 13,000 distinct CDR3 sequences, 25% to 30% of them found once; the top ten carry 13%. This clonotype has just a few counts. Its antigen is undetermined. Template material comprised bulk tumor genomic DNA at roughly 600 ng per sample. Several spatially distant biopsies were obtained per primary tumor intraoperatively. The study cohort was described as untreated, and its members had newly diagnosed non-small cell lung cancer. They went on to have curative surgery. Everyone who gave samples had just been diagnosed with non-small cell lung cancer and was having surgery with curative intent. Per the germline V gene, CDR1 is LGHDT and CDR2 is YNNKEL (reference sequence). This CDR3 is built from 15 residues. V lost 3 bases, J lost 4 bases, and 15 bases lay in between.

Findings and caveats of the study: Most high-frequency T-cell receptor beta clonotypes were specific to a single patient. Dominant CDR3 beta clonotypes repeated across a patient's tumor loci, while different loci held unique high-frequency clones.

What was sequenced was lung tumor tissue. The clonotype originates from a man aged 50-60 years with non-small cell lung cancer. V and J are TRBV3-1 and TRBJ1-2; maybe TRBD1 (5 bases). The CDR3 DNA is TGTGCCAGCAGCCAGCCTTCGGGGGGACTCTATGGCTACACCTTC. Amino acid sequence: CASSQPSGGLYGYTF.